These 10 T cell receptor beta chains originate from one sample sequenced in a study of blood T cell repertoires in COVID-19. Clones were sequenced by immunoSEQ multiplex PCR, and TCRdb holds only the in-frame ones, with some missing. Of under 500,000 clones listed, approximately 92% are singletons. Sequencing input: PBMCs or T cells enriched from blood (not recorded which). Receptors were obtained from a man under 40 who had recovered from COVID-19.

V and J are TRBV18 and TRBJ2-1; possibly TRBD1 for D (5 bases). There are 15 residues in the CDR3. The ends were cut back, 3 bases at V and 0 bases at J, with 9 bases in the middle. Germline CDR1 and CDR2: KGHSH and LQKENI. In DNA form, the CDR3 reads TGTGCCAGCTCACCGGGGCAGACCTCCTACAATGAGCAGTTCTTC. Translated, it gives CASSPGQTSYNEQFF.

This clone was observed a handful of times. The rearrangement uses TRBV18 and TRBJ2-7; TRBD1 matches 9 bases. Looked up from germline, CDR1 is KGHSH and CDR2 is LQKENI. The V gene end was trimmed by 6 bases and the J gene end by 5 bases; junction bases not matched to a gene: 8. The CDR3 runs to 14 residues. The CDR3 spells CASSPTGGVDEQYF. CDR3 nucleotide sequence: TGTGCCAGCTCGCCGACAGGGGGAGTCGACGAGCAGTACTTC.

This rearrangement joins TRBV7-9 to TRBJ2-1; D might be TRBD1 (7 bases). The CDR3 length is 14 residues. Trimming stripped 2 bases from V and 8 bases from J, with 13 bases between. From germline, CDR1 is SEHNR and CDR2 FQNEAQ (reference sequence). The CDR3 DNA follows: TGTGCCAGCAGCTTACGAGACAGGGAGGATGAGCAGTTCTTC. The encoded protein is CASSLRDREDEQFF.

The chain couples TRBV11-1 to TRBJ2-7, with D perhaps matching TRBD2 (5 bases). The CDR3 totals 13 residues. V lost 1 base to trimming and J lost 3 bases, with 7 bases between them. The germline V gene encodes CDR1 SGHAT and CDR2 FQDESV (reference sequence). CDR3 sequence reads: CASSLEGGYEQYF. DNA of the CDR3: TGTGCCAGCAGCTTAGAAGGAGGCTACGAGCAGTACTTC. The full variable domain, rest sourced from reference TRBV11-1 and TRBJ2-7, is EAEVAQSPRYKITEKSQAVAFWCDPISGHATLYWYRQILGQGPELLVQFQDESVVDDSQLPKDRFSAERLKGVDSTLKIQPAELGDSAMYLCASSLEGGYEQYFGPGTRLTVT.

The rearrangement joins TRBV12-5 to TRBJ2-5, with D maybe TRBD2 (5 bases). V was pared by 8 bases and J by 2 bases, with 15 bases between. The V gene's germline CDR1 is LGHNT and CDR2 FRNRAP. The CDR3 consists of 14 residues. The CDR3 DNA is TGTGCTAGTTCCAATCTCGGGGTTCAAGAGACCCAGTACTTC. Residues: CASSNLGVQETQYF.

This clone was observed a handful of times. The CDR3 is CASSLEGQTTRAFF. CDR3 DNA sequence: TGTGCCAGCAGCTTAGAGGGACAGACTACTAGAGCTTTCTTT. This chain uses TRBV11-2 with TRBJ1-1; 7 bases map to TRBD1. V gave up 0 bases and J gave up 10 bases; unmatched junction bases: 8. The germline gives CDR1 SGHAT, CDR2 FQNNGV. The CDR3 is 14 residues long.

Worth noting for this clone: This same CDR3 is encoded by further DNA sequences in the sample. This chain connects TRBV18 to TRBJ1-1; D ambiguous. Trimming left V 3 bases short and J 0 bases short, with 5 bases between. Germline CDR1 KGHSH, CDR2 LQKENI. CDR3 size: 13 residues. In DNA, the CDR3 is TGTGCCAGCTCACCCGACTTGAACACTGAAGCTTTCTTT. It translates to CASSPDLNTEAFF.

The chain has TRBV5-8 and TRBJ2-3; perhaps TRBD2 as D (6 bases). Germline assignment: CDR1 SGHTS and CDR2 YDEGEE. The CDR3 contains 13 residues. V lost 0 bases and J 5 bases, leaving 7 bases between the germline ends. As DNA, the CDR3 is TGTGCCAGCAGCTTGGTAGCGGTAGATACGCAGTATTTT. Protein: CASSLVAVDTQYF.

This clone has just one count. The chain carries TRBV7-3 and TRBJ2-1; D is unclear. Trimming took off 1 base at V and 0 bases at J, with 7 bases between the two ends. The CDR3 is 15 residues long. CDR1 is SGHTA, CDR2 FQGTGA, per germline. CDR3: CASSLSRVSYNEQFF. CDR3 nucleotides: TGTGCCAGCAGCTTAAGTCGGGTCTCCTACAATGAGCAGTTCTTC.

The chain couples TRBV19 to TRBJ1-5, with D tentatively TRBD1 (5 bases). The CDR3 runs to 15 residues. In germline, CDR1 is LNHDA, CDR2 SQIVND (reference sequence). The V end was cut by 5 bases, the J end by 2 bases, with 13 bases between. CDR3 DNA sequence: TGTGCCAGTAGTCTGGTGAAAGGGGGCAATCAGCCCCAGCATTTT. It translates to CASSLVKGGNQPQHF.